The rows below give T cell receptor beta chains drawn from one sample of a study of TIL therapy for anti-PD-1-resistant metastatic lung cancer. Data came from immunoSEQ multiplex PCR; TCRdb stores just in-frame clones and leaves some out. Found here are more than 90,000 clones, 50% to 70% of them singletons; the top ten hold approximately 10%. The input for sequencing was tumor tissue, taken at baseline. The source is a person aged 25-85 years with non-small cell lung cancer. CDR3s include the opening cysteine and the closing phenylalanine or tryptophan. A D gene is named only where the DNA matches it firmly. Only some rows state a clone size, as once, few, many or a class for expanded clones.

j_call clone_size d_call v_call cdr3_aa cdr3_nt
TRBJ2-3 - - TRBV5-1 CASRPSGGKGTDTQYF TGCGCCAGCAGGCCATCCGGGGGAAAGGGCACAGATACGCAGTATTTT
TRBJ1-2 - - TRBV6-5 CANKDEDVNYGYTF TGTGCCAACAAGGATGAAGACGTTAACTATGGCTACACCTTC
TRBJ1-4 few TRBD1 TRBV5-5 CASSGTVYQEKLFF TGTGCCAGCAGCGGGACAGTGTATCAAGAAAAACTGTTTTTT
TRBJ2-7 - - TRBV7-9 CASSLSPTRGRYEQYF TGTGCCAGCAGCTTAAGCCCAACCAGGGGCCGCTACGAGCAGTACTTC
TRBJ1-5 - TRBD1 TRBV6-5 CASQGTGQGQPQHF TGTGCCAGCCAAGGGACAGGCCAGGGCCAGCCCCAGCATTTT
TRBJ1-1 - - TRBV7-6 CASSPITRGGTEAFF TGTGCCAGCAGCCCGATAACTAGGGGCGGCACTGAAGCTTTCTTT
TRBJ2-2 - - TRBV19 CASTLDWSSAGELFF TGTGCCAGTACCCTGGATTGGAGTTCCGCCGGGGAGCTGTTTTTT
TRBJ2-2 - - TRBV3-1/TRBV3-2 CASSQELAPRDTGELFF TGTGCCAGCAGCCAAGAACTAGCCCCCAGGGACACCGGGGAGCTGTTTTTT
TRBJ1-1 - - TRBV5-1 CASSLTRQESTEAFF TGCGCCAGCAGCTTAACGAGGCAGGAGAGTACTGAAGCTTTCTTT
TRBJ2-2 - - TRBV29-1 CSGITPITETGELFF TGCAGCGGTATCACCCCTATTACAGAAACCGGGGAGCTGTTTTTT
TRBJ1-2 - - TRBV4-3 CASSQVGQRGSSGGYTF TGCGCCAGCAGCCAAGTGGGGCAACGCGGGAGTTCGGGTGGCTACACCTTC
TRBJ1-4 few TRBD1 TRBV4-1 CASSQEGDRDEKLFF TGCGCCAGCAGCCAGGAGGGGGACAGAGATGAAAAACTGTTTTTT
TRBJ1-3 - - TRBV6-1 CASSGLTASSGNTIYF TGTGCCAGCAGTGGCCTAACAGCTAGCTCTGGAAACACCATATATTTT
TRBJ1-1 - - TRBV13 CASSPPWGATEAFF TGTGCCAGCAGCCCGCCCTGGGGGGCCACTGAAGCTTTCTTT
TRBJ2-3 once - TRBV7-9 CASSLAPGFADTQYF TGTGCCAGCAGCTTAGCTCCAGGGTTTGCAGATACGCAGTATTTT
TRBJ2-1 - - TRBV21-1 CASSMGGREVSYNEQFF TGTGCCAGCAGCATGGGAGGGCGGGAGGTGTCCTACAATGAGCAGTTCTTC
TRBJ2-7 - - TRBV7-9 CASSPVGEQYF TGTGCCAGCAGCCCCGTGGGGGAGCAGTACTTC
TRBJ2-1 - TRBD1 TRBV7-2 CASTPPGTAYNEQFF TGTGCCAGCACCCCACCCGGGACAGCTTACAATGAGCAGTTCTTC
TRBJ1-1 - - TRBV12-3/TRBV12-4 CASSSRRDSEAFF TGTGCCAGCAGTTCGCGGAGGGATTCTGAAGCTTTCTTT
TRBJ2-5 - - TRBV30 CAWSSRTEYQETQYF TGTGCCTGGAGTTCAAGGACGGAGTACCAAGAGACCCAGTACTTC
TRBJ2-7 - TRBD2 TRBV27 CASSLMTSLLGPYEQYF TGTGCCAGCAGTTTAATGACTAGCCTATTGGGACCCTACGAGCAGTACTTC
TRBJ1-4 - - TRBV24-1 CATSDLRRPNEKLFF TGTGCCACCAGTGATTTGCGTCGGCCGAATGAAAAACTGTTTTTT
TRBJ2-1 once TRBD2 TRBV2 CASRELAGRSYNEQFF TGTGCCAGCAGAGAACTAGCGGGGCGCTCCTACAATGAGCAGTTCTTC
TRBJ2-5 once TRBD1 TRBV30 CAWKTGTGQETQYF TGTGCCTGGAAGACAGGGACAGGCCAAGAGACCCAGTACTTC
TRBJ2-3 - TRBD2 TRBV11-2 CASSLGSGGRDTQYF TGTGCCAGCAGCCTCGGTAGCGGGGGGCGGGATACGCAGTATTTT
TRBJ2-7 once - TRBV4-3 CASSLTLSGEQYF TGCGCCAGCAGCCTTACTCTATCCGGCGAGCAGTACTTC
TRBJ1-4 - TRBD1 TRBV24-1 CATSESGTGARKLFF TGTGCCACCAGTGAATCCGGGACAGGGGCCCGGAAACTGTTTTTT
TRBJ1-3 few - TRBV7-9 CASSFSPSGNTIYF TGTGCCAGCAGCTTCAGTCCCTCTGGAAACACCATATATTTT
TRBJ2-4 once - TRBV7-9 CASSLPQNIQYF TGTGCCAGCAGCTTACCCCAAAACATTCAGTACTTC
TRBJ1-1 - - TRBV21-1 CATTFCGEAFF TGTGCCACCACCTTTTGCGGAGAAGCTTTCTTT
TRBJ2-3 - - TRBV5-8 CASSLAASTDTQYF TGTGCCAGCAGCTTGGCAGCTAGCACAGATACGCAGTATTTT
TRBJ2-3 - - TRBV6-5 CASTPGGASTDTQYF TGTGCCAGCACTCCAGGCGGGGCTAGCACAGATACGCAGTATTTT
TRBJ1-1 - TRBD1 TRBV7-9 CASSGGTGDTEAFF TGTGCCAGCAGCGGAGGGACAGGGGACACTGAAGCTTTCTTT
TRBJ2-1 - TRBD2 TRBV7-6 CASSPRLAGGPYNEQFF TGTGCCAGCAGCCCCCGACTAGCGGGAGGGCCGTACAATGAGCAGTTCTTC
TRBJ2-1 - - TRBV28 CASSSIGNEQFF TGTGCCAGCAGTTCTATCGGCAATGAGCAGTTCTTC
TRBJ1-4 - - TRBV2 CASRRGSNEKLFF TGTGCCAGCAGAAGGGGCAGTAATGAAAAACTGTTTTTT
TRBJ1-6 - - TRBV9 CASSASGGAYNSPLHF TGTGCCAGCAGCGCCTCCGGGGGAGCCTATAATTCACCCCTCCACTTT
TRBJ2-2 - TRBD2 TRBV30 CAWRGGTVTGELFF TGTGCCTGGAGGGGAGGGACTGTGACCGGGGAGCTGTTTTTT
TRBJ2-7 once - TRBV7-2 CASSLDGGYYEQYF TGTGCCAGCAGCTTAGACGGGGGATACTACGAGCAGTACTTC
TRBJ1-5 - - TRBV3-1/TRBV3-2 CASSQGREQPQHF TGTGCCAGCAGCCAGGGGCGAGAGCAGCCCCAGCATTTT
TRBJ1-5 few TRBD1 TRBV7-9 CASSPVQGGNQPQHF TGTGCCAGCAGCCCCGTCCAGGGGGGCAATCAGCCCCAGCATTTT
TRBJ1-2 - TRBD1 TRBV11-2 CASSLKSLGQGVWYGYTF TGTGCCAGCAGCCTAAAAAGTCTTGGACAGGGCGTCTGGTATGGCTACACCTTC
TRBJ2-7 - - TRBV23-1 CAACFYEQYF TGCGCCGCCTGTTTCTACGAGCAGTACTTC
TRBJ2-5 - - TRBV15 CATSKQETQYF TGTGCCACCAGCAAACAGGAGACCCAGTACTTC
TRBJ2-1 - - TRBV10-1 CASSSRGGEQFF TGCGCCAGCAGTAGTAGGGGAGGTGAGCAGTTCTTC
TRBJ1-2 - TRBD1 TRBV19 CASSARTGGPYGYTF TGTGCCAGTAGTGCCCGGACAGGGGGCCCGTATGGCTACACCTTC
TRBJ2-7 few - TRBV27 CASSQKDSLPYEQYF TGTGCCAGCAGTCAAAAAGACAGTCTCCCCTACGAGCAGTACTTC
TRBJ1-5 few - TRBV4-1 CASSHHIDQPQHF TGCGCCAGCAGCCACCACATCGATCAGCCCCAGCATTTT
TRBJ2-7 - TRBD1 TRBV19 CASSRDSPYEQYF TGTGCCAGTAGCCGGGACAGTCCCTACGAGCAGTACTTC
TRBJ1-6 few - TRBV7-2 CASSRSESLHF TGTGCCAGCAGCAGATCGGAATCCCTCCACTTT
TRBJ2-7 - TRBD1 TRBV30 CAWSGSGGEQYF TGTGCCTGGAGTGGATCAGGGGGCGAGCAGTACTTC
TRBJ2-5 - TRBD2 TRBV14 CASSQTSGGTRNQETQYF TGTGCCAGCAGCCAAACTAGCGGGGGGACCCGGAACCAAGAGACCCAGTACTTC
TRBJ1-6 - TRBD1 TRBV11-2 CASSPQGGYNSPLHF TGTGCCAGCAGCCCTCAGGGGGGGTATAATTCACCCCTCCACTTT
TRBJ2-3 - - TRBV12-3/TRBV12-4 CASSFSGTDTQYF TGTGCCAGCAGTTTTTCTGGAACAGATACGCAGTATTTT